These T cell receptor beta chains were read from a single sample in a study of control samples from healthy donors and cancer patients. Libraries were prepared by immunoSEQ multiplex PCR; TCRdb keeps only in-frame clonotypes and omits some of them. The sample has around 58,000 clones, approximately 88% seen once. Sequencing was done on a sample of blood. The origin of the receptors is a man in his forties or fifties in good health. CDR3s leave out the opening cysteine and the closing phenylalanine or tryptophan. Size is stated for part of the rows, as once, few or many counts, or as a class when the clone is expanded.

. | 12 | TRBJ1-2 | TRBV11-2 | ASSLGVGGDGYT
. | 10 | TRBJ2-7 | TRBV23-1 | ASRFVSYEQY
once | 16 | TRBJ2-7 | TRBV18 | ASSPPITSGSLLYEQY
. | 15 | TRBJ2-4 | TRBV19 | ASTPVTGGLAKNIQY
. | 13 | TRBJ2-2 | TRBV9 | ASSVAKGNTGELF
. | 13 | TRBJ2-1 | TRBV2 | ASSGRDRGRNEQF
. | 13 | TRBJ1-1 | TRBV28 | ASSLSSGGNTEAF
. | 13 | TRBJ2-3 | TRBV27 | ASSFIGGRLDTQY
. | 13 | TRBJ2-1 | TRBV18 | ASSPGMDSYNEQF
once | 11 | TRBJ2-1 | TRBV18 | ASSPLGTHGAF
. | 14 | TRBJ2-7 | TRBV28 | ASRGSSGSAAYEQY
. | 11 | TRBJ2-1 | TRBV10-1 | ASPPRSYNEQF
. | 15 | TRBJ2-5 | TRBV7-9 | ASSSGGNTGGLETQY
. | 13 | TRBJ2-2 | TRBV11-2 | ASSPQLTNTGELF
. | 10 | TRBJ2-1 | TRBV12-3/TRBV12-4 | ASSTLAVEQF
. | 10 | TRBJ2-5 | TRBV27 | ASPVEEETQY
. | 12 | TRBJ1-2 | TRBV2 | ASSGALGANGYT
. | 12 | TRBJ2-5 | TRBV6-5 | ASSLRDSQETQY
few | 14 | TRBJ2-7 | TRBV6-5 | ASSYSPPRTQDEQY
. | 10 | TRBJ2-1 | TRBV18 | ASSLRNSEQF
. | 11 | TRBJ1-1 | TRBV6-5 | ASSYSVHTEAF
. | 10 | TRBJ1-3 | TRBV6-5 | ASRGAGNTIY
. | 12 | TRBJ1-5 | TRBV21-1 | ASSKVGVGQPQH
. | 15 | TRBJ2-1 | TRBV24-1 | ATSPQGRDRERTEQF
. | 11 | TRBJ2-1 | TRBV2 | ASSDRPRGEQF
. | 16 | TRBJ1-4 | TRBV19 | ASSLRTGGKATNEKLF
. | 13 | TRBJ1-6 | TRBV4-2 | ASSQESTVDSPLH
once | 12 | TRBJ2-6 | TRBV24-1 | ATGSGQDPLVLT
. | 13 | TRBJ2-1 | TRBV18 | ASSPPSGSNNEQF
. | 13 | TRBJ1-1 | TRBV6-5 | ASSPTGYLNTEAF
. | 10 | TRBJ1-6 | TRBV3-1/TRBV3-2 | ASSQDDSPLH
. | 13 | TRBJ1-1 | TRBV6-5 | ASSYHLTGRTEAF
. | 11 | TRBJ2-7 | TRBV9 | ASSVGPSYEQY
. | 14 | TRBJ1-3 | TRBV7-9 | ASSLVIQGTGNTIY
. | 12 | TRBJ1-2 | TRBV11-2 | ASSPGGVFYGYT
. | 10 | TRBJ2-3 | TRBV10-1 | ASSEATDTQY
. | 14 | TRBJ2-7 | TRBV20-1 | SASQKRDPTFAEQY
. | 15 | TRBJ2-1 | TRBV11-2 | ASSLFGLTSGDNEQF
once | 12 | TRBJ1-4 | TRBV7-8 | ASSQDSVNEKLF
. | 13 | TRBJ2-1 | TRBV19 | ASSINGGTYNEQF
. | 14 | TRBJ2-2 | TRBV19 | ASRRLGGAVPGELF
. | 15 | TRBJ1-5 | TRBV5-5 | ASSAGTGSYSNQPQH
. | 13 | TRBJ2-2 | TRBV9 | ASSASGRAFGELF
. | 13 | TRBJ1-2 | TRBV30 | AWSSGGQGRNGYT